The clone carrying this T cell receptor beta chain was seen more than once but under ten times. Its specificity is unknown. MiXCR, applied by TCRdb to the RT-PCR reads, yields one record per CDR3 protein. In the table there are approximately 520,000 distinct CDR3 sequences, about 15% of which are singletons. This entry comes from a study of response to subunit inactivated influenza vaccine. General study results and limits: Authors suggested few new T cells are recruited by each seasonal influenza vaccination.

This CDR3 has 15 residues. V lost 5 bases, J lost 0 bases, and 14 bases lay in between. The material sequenced was CD4+ T cells sorted from PBMCs, taken 23 to 25 months after vaccination. The chain uses TRBV12-3 or TRBV12-4 and TRBJ2-7; D gene unclear. The receptor's source is a man between 50 and 69 years old who received an inactivated influenza vaccine. In DNA, the CDR3 is TGTGCCAGCAGTCCGGCCGGACGGCTCTCCTACGAGCAGTACTTC. This sequence encodes CASSPAGRLSYEQYF.